The 2 T cell receptor beta chains below come from one sample, sequenced in a study of cytomegalovirus exposure and HLA in healthy donors. With 60 Vbeta and 13 Jbeta primers, the PCR was carried out. Generated by immunoSEQ multiplex PCR, the TCRdb table keeps only in-frame clones and is missing some. Of over 100,000 clones listed, approximately 60% are singletons. The specimen was PBMCs. The source of these receptors is a young woman in good health and CMV-seronegative.

This clone was counted a few times. This chain links TRBV7-8 with TRBJ1-2; no clear D. Trimming left V 5 bases short and J 2 bases short, with 12 bases between. The germline gives CDR1 SGHVS, CDR2 FQNEAQ. The length of the CDR3 is 14 residues. In DNA, the CDR3 is TGTGCCAGCAGCGAAACCGGGAAGAACTATGGCTACACCTTC. Translating gives CASSETGKNYGYTF.

The chain couples TRBV19 to TRBJ1-5; 9 bases map to TRBD1. Germline V gene data show CDR1 as LNHDA and CDR2 as SQIVND (reference sequence). The CDR3 consists of 17 residues. Unmatched junction bases numbered 13, after V lost 5 bases and J lost 5 bases. CDR3 sequence: CASSRPGQGLGDQPQHF. DNA for the CDR3: TGTGCCAGTAGTCGGCCGGGACAGGGCCTTGGAGATCAGCCCCAGCATTTT.